The 22 T cell receptor beta chains below were found in one sample sequenced in a study of chemoradiotherapy in HPV16-positive cancers. Repertoires were generated with immunoSEQ multiplex PCR, while TCRdb's copy carries only in-frame clones and drops some. There are tens of thousands of clones in the sample; roughly 82% occur only once, and roughly 5.5% lies in the top ten. The sequencing used blood, collected from a patient who underwent chemoradiotherapy. These receptors were collected from a human donor with HPV-associated anogenital cancer.

V is TRBV4-1 and J is TRBJ1-5, with 7 bases lining up with TRBD1. V gave up 2 bases and J gave up 3 bases; unmatched junction bases: 4. This CDR3 contains 15 residues. The V gene's germline CDR1 is MGHRA and CDR2 YSYEKL. As DNA, the CDR3 is TGCGCCAGCAGCCAACACAGGGGACACAATCAGCCCCAGCATTTT. Its translation is CASSQHRGHNQPQHF.

V gene TRBV10-3 combines with J gene TRBJ2-2; TRBD1 aligns across 8 bases. The CDR3 has 15 amino acids. Germline V lookup: CDR1 ENHRY, CDR2 SYGVKD. Trimming removed 4 bases from V and 1 base from J; junction bases left unmatched: 2. This CDR3 reads CAISGGTGNTGELFF. DNA of the CDR3: TGTGCCATCAGTGGGGGGACAGGGAACACCGGGGAGCTGTTTTTT.

CDR3 coding DNA: TGTGCCAGCAGATCTCCGGGACAGGGGGACTATGGCTACACCTTC. Its translation: CASRSPGQGDYGYTF. The rearrangement links TRBV28 to TRBJ1-2, with 11 nucleotides matching TRBD1. The CDR3 spans 15 residues. J lost 3 bases, V lost 6 bases, and 6 bases had no gene match. Germline lookup yields CDR1 MDHEN and CDR2 SYDVKM.

This chain links TRBV6-1 with TRBJ1-1; TRBD1 is a possible D gene (5 bases). The CDR3 is 13 residues long. V lost 3 bases to trimming and J lost 5 bases, with 10 bases between them. Germline CDR1 MNHNS, CDR2 SASEGT. The CDR3, as DNA: TGTGCCAGCAGTGATTGGGGGGGGACTGAAGCTTTCTTT. Its translation is CASSDWGGTEAFF.

The J gene is TRBJ2-7, the V gene TRBV20-1; D not certain. Trimming stripped 0 bases from V and 4 bases from J, with 4 bases between. Germline CDR1 DFQATT, CDR2 SNEGSKA (reference sequence). The CDR3 length is 11 residues. CDR3 loop: CSARDGYEQYF. The CDR3 nucleotides read TGCAGTGCTAGAGACGGGTACGAGCAGTACTTC.

The chain recombines TRBV7-3 with TRBJ1-5; the D gene is possibly TRBD1 (6 bases). The CDR3 totals 15 residues. Trimming stripped 3 bases from V and 3 bases from J, with 12 bases between. Germline CDR1 is SGHTA and CDR2 is FQGTGA. This chain's CDR3 is CASSLDGTNNQPQHF. The CDR3 DNA reads TGTGCCAGCAGCTTGGACGGGACAAACAATCAGCCCCAGCATTTT.

The CDR3 region has the DNA TGTGCCAGCAGTGCCGGGACCGCGAAAGCTTTCTTT. Translating gives CASSAGTAKAFF. The chain employs TRBV25-1 and TRBJ1-1; tentatively, D is TRBD1 (5 bases). V was clipped by 4 bases and J by 9 bases, with 12 bases between them. The germline V gene has CDR1 MGHDK and CDR2 SYGVNS. CDR3 length equals 12 residues.

The chain recombines TRBV6-5 with TRBJ1-1; a possible D gene is TRBD1 (5 bases). Germline assignment: CDR1 MNHEY and CDR2 SVGAGI. This CDR3 comprises 14 residues. The V and J ends lost 0 bases and 6 bases respectively, with 11 bases between them. The CDR3 reads CASSYSGDNAEAFF. CDR3 nucleotide sequence: TGTGCCAGCAGTTACTCAGGGGATAACGCTGAAGCTTTCTTT.

The CDR3 is CASSLALFTGRHEQYF. CDR3 bases: TGTGCCAGCAGCTTAGCGCTCTTTACAGGGCGCCACGAGCAGTACTTC. The rearrangement uses TRBV7-9 and TRBJ2-7; maybe TRBD1 (6 bases). Between the trimmed V and J ends, which lost 0 bases and 5 bases, there was a span of 17 bases. Germline V gene sequence: CDR1 SEHNR, CDR2 FQNEAQ (reference sequence). This CDR3 comprises 16 residues.

This clone was seen only once. The rearrangement uses TRBV7-3 and TRBJ1-1; weak D call: TRBD1 (5 bases). V lost 0 bases and J 4 bases, leaving 15 bases between the germline ends. Germline V gene sequence: CDR1 SGHTA, CDR2 FQGTGA. The CDR3 length is 16 residues. The chain's CDR3 is CASSLTSPGVATEAFF. The CDR3 DNA reads TGTGCCAGCAGCTTAACGAGTCCGGGGGTTGCCACTGAAGCTTTCTTT.

The chain employs TRBV6-1 and TRBJ2-3; D call uncertain. CDR3 length equals 13 residues. The germline V and J ends were trimmed by 6 bases and 8 bases, with 15 bases remaining between them. Germline CDR1 is MNHNS and CDR2 is SASEGT. The CDR3 DNA reads as TGTGCCAGCAGGGCCCCGCCTCTAGGTACGCAGTATTTT. This sequence encodes CASRAPPLGTQYF.

This sequence joins TRBV2 and TRBJ2-2; 9 bases match TRBD1. V gave up 6 bases and J gave up 7 bases; unmatched junction bases: 6. From germline, CDR1 is SNHLY and CDR2 FYNNEI. The CDR3 totals 14 residues. CDR3 region: CASRKQGAGGELFF. The CDR3 coding sequence is TGTGCCAGCAGGAAACAGGGGGCAGGCGGGGAGCTGTTTTTT.

This chain joins TRBV29-1 and TRBJ1-4; D is perhaps TRBD1 (6 bases). The CDR3 has 16 amino acids. V was trimmed by 4 bases and J by 7 bases, leaving 22 bases between them. Looked up from germline, CDR1 is SQVTM and CDR2 is ANQGSEA. This chain's CDR3 is CSVGVGGGASGEKLFF. In DNA, the CDR3 is TGCAGCGTTGGAGTAGGAGGGGGGGCGAGCGGTGAAAAACTGTTTTTT.

This chain joins TRBV29-1 and TRBJ1-1; D might be TRBD1 (5 bases). The CDR3 contains 14 residues. Germline V lookup: CDR1 SQVTM, CDR2 ANQGSEA. V shed 2 bases and J shed 4 bases, with 14 bases lying between them. The CDR3 coding sequence is TGCAGCGTTGAAAGCGGGGGGTACGGCACTGAAGCTTTCTTT. Encoded protein: CSVESGGYGTEAFF. The full variable domain, with the rest looked up from reference TRBV29-1 and TRBJ1-1, is SAVISQKPSRDICQRGTSLTIQCQVDSQVTMMFWYRQQPGQSLTLIATANQGSEATYESGFVIDKFPISRPNLTFSTLTVSNMSPEDSSIYLCSVESGGYGTEAFFGQGTRLTVV.

The V call is TRBV6-1, the J call TRBJ2-7, with D unclear. Trimming cost V 3 bases and J 3 bases, with 12 bases left between them. This CDR3 has 14 residues. Germline V lookup: CDR1 MNHNS, CDR2 SASEGT. Here the CDR3 reads CASSEPLLGYEQYV. The CDR3 bases are TGTGCCAGCAGTGAGCCCCTGCTTGGCTACGAGCAGTACGTC.

The chain employs TRBV7-2 and TRBJ2-5; possibly TRBD2 for D (6 bases). Germline loops: CDR1 SGHTA, CDR2 FQGNSA. This CDR3 is 14 amino acids long. Trimming cost V 0 bases and J 5 bases, with 10 bases left between them. CDR3 nucleotide sequence: TGTGCCAGCAGCTTAGCTGGGGGGAAGGAGACCCAGTACTTC. Translated: CASSLAGGKETQYF.

The sample holds one count of this clone. This chain joins TRBV7-8 and TRBJ2-7, with D possibly TRBD1 on 5 matching bases. The germline V gene has CDR1 SGHVS and CDR2 FQNEAQ. This CDR3 has 16 amino acids. V was pared by 2 bases and J by 5 bases, with 19 bases between. The CDR3, as DNA: TGTGCCAGCAGCTTACGGGTGGCAGGGCTCCTCCACGAGCAGTACTTC. This sequence encodes CASSLRVAGLLHEQYF. Together with reference TRBV7-8 and TRBJ2-7, the CDR3 gives the full variable domain: GAGVSQSPRYKVAKRGQDVALRCDPISGHVSLFWYQQALGQGPEFLTYFQNEAQLDKSGLPSDRFFAERPEGSVSTLKIQRTQQEDSAVYLCASSLRVAGLLHEQYFGPGTRLTVT.

The chain combines TRBV2 with TRBJ2-1; the match to TRBD2 covers 7 bases. V was pared by 8 bases and J by 5 bases, with 6 bases of the junction left unmatched. CDR3 size: 13 residues. CDR1 is SNHLY, CDR2 FYNNEI, per germline. CDR3 residues: CASWGGENNEQFF. The DNA for the CDR3 is TGTGCCAGCTGGGGGGGGGAGAACAATGAGCAGTTCTTC.

The chain carries TRBV7-3 and TRBJ2-2, with 7 bases aligning to TRBD2. This CDR3 region has 16 residues. V lost 0 bases and J lost 4; bases outside the gene matches: 5. Looked up from germline, CDR1 is SGHTA and CDR2 is FQGTGA. The CDR3 sequence is CASSLTGSGGTGELFF. CDR3 in DNA: TGTGCCAGCAGCTTAACAGGGTCGGGAGGCACCGGGGAGCTGTTTTTT. The full variable domain, rest sourced from reference TRBV7-3 and TRBJ2-2, is GAGVSQTPSNKVTEKGKYVELRCDPISGHTALYWYRQSLGQGPEFLIYFQGTGAADDSGLPNDRFFAVRPEGSVSTLKIQRTERGDSAVYLCASSLTGSGGTGELFFGEGSRLTVL.

The chain is built from TRBV5-6 and TRBJ2-1; D is perhaps TRBD1 or TRBD2 (5 bases each). Per germline, CDR1 SGHDT and CDR2 YYEEEE. V gave up 4 bases and J gave up 5 bases, with 16 bases separating them. The length of the CDR3 is 15 residues. The CDR3 is CASSDAGAYNNEQFF. The CDR3 DNA follows: TGTGCCAGCAGCGATGCCGGGGCCTACAACAATGAGCAGTTCTTC.

The genes are TRBV7-3 and TRBJ1-1; D not certain. This CDR3 comprises 16 residues. The germline CDR1 and CDR2 sequences are SGHTA and FQGTGA. Trimming left V 5 bases short and J 2 bases short, with 18 bases between. CDR3 coding DNA: TGTGCCAGCAGCCTTCCCGATTTGAGGGCTAACACTGAAGCTTTCTTT. Protein sequence: CASSLPDLRANTEAFF.

The chain links TRBV11-2 to TRBJ2-5; maybe TRBD2 (5 bases). Trimming removed 1 base from V and 2 bases from J, with 11 bases in between. The CDR3 length is 15 residues. Per germline, CDR1 SGHAT and CDR2 FQNNGV. CDR3 bases: TGTGCCAGCAGCTTAGTGGTAGCGTATCAAGAGACCCAGTACTTC. Translation: CASSLVVAYQETQYF.